This TCR beta chain was sequenced during a study of T-cell memory formation after mild COVID-19. As for the study in general: Clusters were largely donor specific.

The study's findings and limits: Confirmation of SARS-CoV-2 specificity was lacking for second-wave clones peaking day 37. Memory from before infection featured some responding clones, which suggests cross-reactive memory joined.

At least ten counts were recorded for this clonotype. As yet, its antigen is unknown. Trimming pared 1 base from V and 3 bases from J, leaving 8 bases between. Germline V lookup: CDR1 SGHRS, CDR2 YFSETQ. There are 13 residues in the CDR3. TCRdb re-analysed the 5' RACE reads in MiXCR, keeping a single row per CDR3 protein. This sample has roughly 580,000 distinct CDR3 sequences, with about a sixth found just once. The source is an adult woman who had mild COVID-19 (a few samples of this study predate the infection). Cell type and time point are not known. The rearrangement joins TRBV5-1 to TRBJ2-7; no clear D. Sequenced: PBMCs or a T cell subset sorted from them (not recorded which). This CDR3 is CASSLKNNYEQYF. Written as DNA, the CDR3 is TGCGCCAGCAGCTTGAAAAACAACTACGAGCAGTACTTC.